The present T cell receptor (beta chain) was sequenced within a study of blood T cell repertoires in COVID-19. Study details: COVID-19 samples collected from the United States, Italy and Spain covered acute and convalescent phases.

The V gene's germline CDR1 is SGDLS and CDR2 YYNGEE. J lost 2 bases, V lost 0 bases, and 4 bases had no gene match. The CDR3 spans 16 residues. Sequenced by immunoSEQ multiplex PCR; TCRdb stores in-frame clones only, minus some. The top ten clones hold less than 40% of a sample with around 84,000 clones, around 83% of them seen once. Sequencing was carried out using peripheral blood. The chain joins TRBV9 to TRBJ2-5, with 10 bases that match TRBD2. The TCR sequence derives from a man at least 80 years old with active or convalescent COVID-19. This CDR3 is CASSVGELAGQETQYF. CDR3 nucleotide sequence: TGTGCCAGCAGCGTAGGGGAACTAGCGGGGCAAGAGACCCAGTACTTC.